The source of this T cell receptor (beta chain) is a study of blood T cell repertoires in COVID-19. Study information: Material from acute and convalescent COVID-19 was sourced from the United States, Italy and Spain. T cells, B-cell-depleted T cells, or PBMCs provided the cDNA or gDNA that served as material.

Study processing details: Amplification of reference gene primers was used by the study to estimate nucleated cell counts. Sequencing used immunoSEQ multiplex PCR; TCRdb keeps in-frame clones, though not all of them. Clone size and V and J calls were adopted from that table, with D and trimming inferred from the DNA. The sample shows roughly 170,000 clones, 75% to 80% of them seen only once. Germline lookup yields CDR1 MNHEY and CDR2 SMNVEV (reference sequence). With 3 bases removed from V and 4 bases from J, the gap between germline ends came to 13 bases. CDR3 length: 16 residues. The clonotype was recovered from a woman in her 70s with acute or convalescent COVID-19. The rearrangement joins TRBV27 to TRBJ2-6, with a weak D call TRBD1 (6 bases). The sequencing sample was made of peripheral blood. The CDR3 DNA reads TGTGCCAGCAGTTTGGCCAGGGGAGTCGGGGCCAACGTCCTGACTTTC. Protein sequence: CASSLARGVGANVLTF.